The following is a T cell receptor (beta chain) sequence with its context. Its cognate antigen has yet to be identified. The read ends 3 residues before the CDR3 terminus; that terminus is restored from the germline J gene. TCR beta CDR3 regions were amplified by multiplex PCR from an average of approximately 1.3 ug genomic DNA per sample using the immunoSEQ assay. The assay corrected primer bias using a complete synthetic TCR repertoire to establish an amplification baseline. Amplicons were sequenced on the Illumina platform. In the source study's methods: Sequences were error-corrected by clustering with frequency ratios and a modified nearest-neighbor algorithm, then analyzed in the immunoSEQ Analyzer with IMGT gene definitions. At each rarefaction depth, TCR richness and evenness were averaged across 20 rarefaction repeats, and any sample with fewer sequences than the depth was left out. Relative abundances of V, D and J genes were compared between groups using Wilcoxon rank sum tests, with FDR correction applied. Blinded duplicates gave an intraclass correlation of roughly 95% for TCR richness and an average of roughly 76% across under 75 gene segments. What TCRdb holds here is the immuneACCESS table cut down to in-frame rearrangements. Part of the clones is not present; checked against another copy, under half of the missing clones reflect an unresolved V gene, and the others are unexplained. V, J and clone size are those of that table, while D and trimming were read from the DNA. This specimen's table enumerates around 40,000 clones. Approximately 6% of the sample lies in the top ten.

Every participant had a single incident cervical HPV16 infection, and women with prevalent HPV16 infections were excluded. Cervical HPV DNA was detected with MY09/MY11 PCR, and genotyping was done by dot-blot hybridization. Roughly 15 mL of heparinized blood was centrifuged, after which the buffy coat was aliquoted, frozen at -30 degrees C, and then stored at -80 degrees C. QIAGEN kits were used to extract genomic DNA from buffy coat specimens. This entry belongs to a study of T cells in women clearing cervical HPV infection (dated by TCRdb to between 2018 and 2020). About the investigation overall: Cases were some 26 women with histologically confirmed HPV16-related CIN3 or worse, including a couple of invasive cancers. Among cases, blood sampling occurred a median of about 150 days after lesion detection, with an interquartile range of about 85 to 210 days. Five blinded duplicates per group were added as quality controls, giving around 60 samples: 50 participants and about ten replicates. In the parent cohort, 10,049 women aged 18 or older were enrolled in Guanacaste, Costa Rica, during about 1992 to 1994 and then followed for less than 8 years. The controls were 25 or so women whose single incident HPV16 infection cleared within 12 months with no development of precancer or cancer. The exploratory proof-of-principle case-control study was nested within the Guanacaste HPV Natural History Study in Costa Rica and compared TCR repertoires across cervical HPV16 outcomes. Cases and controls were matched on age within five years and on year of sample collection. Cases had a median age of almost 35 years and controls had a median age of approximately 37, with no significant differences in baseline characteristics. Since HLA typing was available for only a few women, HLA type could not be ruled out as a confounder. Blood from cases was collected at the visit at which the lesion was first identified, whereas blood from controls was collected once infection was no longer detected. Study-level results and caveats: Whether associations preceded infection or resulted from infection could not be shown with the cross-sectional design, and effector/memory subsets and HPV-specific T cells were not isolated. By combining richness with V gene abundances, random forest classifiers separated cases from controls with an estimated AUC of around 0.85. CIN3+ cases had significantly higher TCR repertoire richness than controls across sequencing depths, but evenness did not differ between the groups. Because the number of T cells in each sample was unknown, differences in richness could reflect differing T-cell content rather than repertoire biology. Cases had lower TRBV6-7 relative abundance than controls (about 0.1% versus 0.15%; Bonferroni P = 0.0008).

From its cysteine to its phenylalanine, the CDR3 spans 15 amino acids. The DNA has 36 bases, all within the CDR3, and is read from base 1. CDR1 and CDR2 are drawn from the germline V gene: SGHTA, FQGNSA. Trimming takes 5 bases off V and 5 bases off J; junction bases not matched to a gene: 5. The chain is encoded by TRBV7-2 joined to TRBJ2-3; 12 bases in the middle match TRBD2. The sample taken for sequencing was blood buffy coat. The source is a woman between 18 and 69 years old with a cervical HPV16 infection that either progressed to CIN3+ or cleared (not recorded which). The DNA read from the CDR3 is TGTGCCAGCAGCCCTACTAGCGGGAGGCTAGATACG. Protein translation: CASSPTSGRLDT. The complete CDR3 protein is CASSPTSGRLDTQYF.